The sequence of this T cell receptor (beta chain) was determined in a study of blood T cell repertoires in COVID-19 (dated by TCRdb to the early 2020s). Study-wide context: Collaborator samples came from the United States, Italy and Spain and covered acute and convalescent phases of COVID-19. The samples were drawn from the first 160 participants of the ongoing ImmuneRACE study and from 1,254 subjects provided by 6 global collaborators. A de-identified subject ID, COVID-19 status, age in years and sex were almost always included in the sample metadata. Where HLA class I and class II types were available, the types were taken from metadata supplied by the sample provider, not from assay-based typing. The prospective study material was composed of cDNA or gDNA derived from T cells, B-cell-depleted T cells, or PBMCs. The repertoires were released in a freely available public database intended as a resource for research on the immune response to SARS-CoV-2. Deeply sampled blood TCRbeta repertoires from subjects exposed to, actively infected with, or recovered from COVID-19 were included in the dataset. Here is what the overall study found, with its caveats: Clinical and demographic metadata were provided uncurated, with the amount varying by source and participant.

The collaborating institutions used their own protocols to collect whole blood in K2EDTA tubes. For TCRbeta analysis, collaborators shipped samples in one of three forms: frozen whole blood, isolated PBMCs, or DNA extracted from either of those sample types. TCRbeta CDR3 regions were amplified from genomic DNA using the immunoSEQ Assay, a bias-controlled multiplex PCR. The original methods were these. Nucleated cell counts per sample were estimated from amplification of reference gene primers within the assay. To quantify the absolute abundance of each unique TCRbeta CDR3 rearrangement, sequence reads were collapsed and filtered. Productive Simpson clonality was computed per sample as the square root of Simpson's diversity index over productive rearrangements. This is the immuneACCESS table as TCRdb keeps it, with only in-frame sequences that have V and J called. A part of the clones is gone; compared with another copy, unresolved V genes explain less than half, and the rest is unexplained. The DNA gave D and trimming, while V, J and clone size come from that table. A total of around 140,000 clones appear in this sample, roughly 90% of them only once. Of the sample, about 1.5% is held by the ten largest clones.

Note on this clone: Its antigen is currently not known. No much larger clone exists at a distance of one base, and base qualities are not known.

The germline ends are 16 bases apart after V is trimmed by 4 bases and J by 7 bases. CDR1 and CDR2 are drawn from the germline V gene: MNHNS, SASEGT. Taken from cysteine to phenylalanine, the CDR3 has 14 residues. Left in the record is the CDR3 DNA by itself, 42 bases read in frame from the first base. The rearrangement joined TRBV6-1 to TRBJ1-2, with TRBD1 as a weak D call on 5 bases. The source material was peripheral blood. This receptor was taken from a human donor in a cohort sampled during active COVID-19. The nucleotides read TGTGCCAGCAGTGCAGCCGGGACTGAGGGTGGCTACACCTTC. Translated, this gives CASSAAGTEGGYTF.